Listed here are 31 T cell receptor beta chains from one sample, sequenced in a study of blood T cell repertoires in COVID-19 (dated by TCRdb to the early 2020s). Library method: the immunoSEQ multiplex PCR assay. In TCRdb, the immuneACCESS table is reduced to in-frame sequences with V and J assigned. These tables do not hold every clone; where another copy was compared, an unresolved V gene accounts for under half, and the others remain unexplained. For this sample there are around 300,000 clones; 85% to 90% appear just once. Roughly 2.9% of the sample is held by the ten biggest clonotypes. Sequences were obtained from peripheral blood. Receptors were obtained from a woman aged 30 to 39 with COVID-19, enrolled during active disease.

V usage is TRBV30 and J usage is TRBJ2-1; 11 bases match TRBD2. This CDR3 has 13 amino acids. Germline V gives CDR1 GTSNPN, CDR2 SVGIG (reference sequence). After removal of 0 bases from V and 11 bases from J, the junction contained 3 bases not matched to a gene. CDR3: CAWSVTSGMKQFF. For the CDR3, the DNA is TGTGCCTGGAGTGTGACTAGCGGGATGAAGCAGTTCTTC.

The chain couples TRBV11-1 to TRBJ1-2; TRBD1 might be the D (6 bases). This CDR3 has 13 residues. V was clipped by 3 bases and J by 2 bases, with 7 bases between them. Germline-derived CDR1 and CDR2 are SGHAT and FQDESV (reference sequence). DNA of the CDR3: TGTGCCAGCAGCTTGAGGGGGAACTATGGCTACACCTTC. As protein: CASSLRGNYGYTF.

V and J are TRBV24-1 and TRBJ2-1; 8 bases match TRBD2. CDR3 length: 17 amino acids. CDR1 and CDR2 (germline): KGHDR, SFDVKD. J gave up 5 bases and V 3 bases, and 11 bases lay outside the gene matches. Here the CDR3 DNA reads TGTGCCACCAGTGATACACCGACAGCGGGAGTCCACAATGAGCAGTTCTTC. Residues: CATSDTPTAGVHNEQFF.

This chain connects TRBV5-1 to TRBJ1-2; D is unresolved. The V gene lost 7 bases and the J gene lost 8 bases, with 9 bases spanning the gap. Germline CDR1 reads SGHRS; CDR2 reads YFSETQ. The CDR3 runs to 10 residues. CDR3 amino acids: CASRGLGYTF. The CDR3 bases are TGCGCCAGCCGGGGTCTGGGCTACACCTTC.

The chain combines TRBV30 with TRBJ1-1; D uncertain. This CDR3 spans 13 amino acids. V lost 2 bases to trimming and J lost 1 base, with 8 bases between them. Germline V gives CDR1 GTSNPN, CDR2 SVGIG (reference sequence). CDR3 nucleotide sequence: TGTGCCTGGAGTCTTTTCGGGAACACTGAAGCTTTCTTT. Encoded protein: CAWSLFGNTEAFF.

The chain couples TRBV19 to TRBJ1-4; 8 nucleotides align to TRBD1. The CDR3 consists of 16 residues. Germline V gene lookup returns CDR1 LNHDA and CDR2 SQIVND (reference sequence). Unmatched junction bases numbered 13, after V lost 6 bases and J lost 7 bases. CDR3 loop: CASSRGWTGSGEKLFF. The CDR3 region has the DNA TGTGCCAGTAGCCGTGGATGGACAGGGTCGGGTGAAAAACTGTTTTTT. The variable domain in full, with the rest retrieved from reference TRBV19 and TRBJ1-4, is DGGITQSPKYLFRKEGQNVTLSCEQNLNHDAMYWYRQDPGQGLRLIYYSQIVNDFQKGDIAEGYSVSREKKESFPLTVTSAQKNPTAFYLCASSRGWTGSGEKLFFGSGTQLSVL.

This chain joins TRBV7-9 and TRBJ1-5; TRBD1 aligns across 8 bases. CDR3 length equals 18 residues. Trimming took 1 base from V and 0 from J; bases not matched to a gene: 8. From germline, CDR1 is SEHNR and CDR2 FQNEAQ (reference sequence). The CDR3 coding sequence is TGTGCCAGCAGCTTAGGGACAGGGAGAGGAGGTAGCAATCAGCCCCAGCATTTT. It translates to CASSLGTGRGGSNQPQHF.

V and J are TRBV9 and TRBJ2-7, with 8 bases that match TRBD2. Per the germline V gene, CDR1 is SGDLS and CDR2 is YYNGEE. This CDR3 region has 15 residues. The junction had 11 bases not matched to a gene; V was cut back by 4 bases and J by 5 bases. In DNA, the CDR3 is TGTGCCAGCAGCCGGGCGGGGGGAGCGGGCGACGAGCAGTACTTC. This sequence encodes CASSRAGGAGDEQYF.

This clone has a single count. The chain is built from TRBV18 and TRBJ1-1, with D possibly TRBD1 on 5 matching bases. V was clipped by 3 bases and J by 3 bases, with 8 bases between them. Germline lookup yields CDR1 KGHSH and CDR2 LQKENI. CDR3 length equals 13 residues. CDR3 nucleotides: TGTGCCAGCTCACCCGACAGATACACTGAAGCTTTCTTT. This codes for CASSPDRYTEAFF. Combining the CDR3 with reference TRBV18 and TRBJ1-1 gives the whole variable domain NAGVMQNPRHLVRRRGQEARLRCSPMKGHSHVYWYRQLPEEGLKFMVYLQKENIIDESGMPKERFSAEFPKEGPSILRIQQVVRGDSAAYFCASSPDRYTEAFFGQGTRLTVV.

The V call is TRBV7-8, the J call TRBJ1-1; D uncertain. The ends were cut back, 0 bases at V and 7 bases at J, with 6 bases in the middle. CDR1 and CDR2 (germline): SGHVS, FQNEAQ. The CDR3 consists of 12 residues. Here the CDR3 DNA reads TGTGCCAGCAGCTTAGCGGTACATGAAGCTTTCTTT. Translated: CASSLAVHEAFF.

This rearrangement joins TRBV27 to TRBJ1-2; a weak D match, TRBD1 (6 bases). This CDR3 has 15 residues. The V gene lost 4 bases and the J gene lost 4 bases, with 16 bases spanning the gap. Germline V gives CDR1 MNHEY, CDR2 SMNVEV (reference sequence). The CDR3 sequence: CASSSLDRTAYGYTF. The DNA for the CDR3 is TGTGCCAGCAGTTCCCTTGACAGGACTGCCTATGGCTACACCTTC.

For the CDR3, the DNA is TGTGCCAGCAGCCACCGAGGACAGGGAGGCACTGAAGCTTTCTTT. Its translation is CASSHRGQGGTEAFF. This sequence joins TRBV4-2 and TRBJ1-1, with 8 bases that match TRBD1. The CDR3 is made up of 15 amino acids. Germline V CDR1 and CDR2: LGHNA, YNFKEQ. J was trimmed by 4 bases and V by 3 bases; bases with no gene match: 7.

The count of this clone is one. The chain employs TRBV15 and TRBJ2-7; 13 positions agree with TRBD2. The CDR3 has 15 residues. Germline trimming cut 3 bases from V and 4 bases from J; bases unmatched to any gene: 3. CDR1 is LNHNV, CDR2 YYDKDF, per germline (reference sequence). In DNA form, the CDR3 reads TGTGCCACCAGCAGGCAACTAGCGGGAGGGTACGAGCAGTACTTC. Residues: CATSRQLAGGYEQYF.

This chain joins TRBV5-5 and TRBJ1-1; unclear D gene. V lost 4 bases and J 1 base, leaving 11 bases between the germline ends. Per germline, CDR1 SGHKS and CDR2 YYEKEE (reference sequence). The CDR3 consists of 14 residues. The CDR3: CASSHPGENTEAFF. CDR3 coding DNA: TGTGCCAGCAGCCACCCCGGGGAGAACACTGAAGCTTTCTTT.

The chain recombines TRBV27 with TRBJ1-6, with unresolved D. Germline-derived CDR1 and CDR2 are MNHEY and SMNVEV (reference sequence). The CDR3 runs 13 residues. Trimming stripped 0 bases from V and 12 bases from J, with 9 bases between. The chain's CDR3 is CASSLSIKQPLHF. Here the CDR3 DNA reads TGTGCCAGCAGTTTATCGATAAAGCAACCCCTCCACTTT.

V usage is TRBV5-4 and J usage is TRBJ1-6; D unclear. Germline V gives CDR1 SGHNT, CDR2 YYREEE (reference sequence). With 4 bases removed from V and 5 bases from J, the gap between germline ends came to 7 bases. There are 13 residues in the CDR3. CDR3 residues: CASSTQNNSPLHF. The DNA of the CDR3 is TGTGCCAGCAGCACTCAAAATAATTCACCCCTCCACTTT.

With regard to this clone: A much larger clone lies one base from this, so it may be a read error. The sample contains more than one DNA sequence encoding this CDR3. The chain couples TRBV25-1 to TRBJ2-3; TRBD2 matches at 11 bases. The J segment lost 1 base and the V segment lost 5 bases, leaving 8 bases of the junction unmatched. Germline CDR1 reads MGHDK; CDR2 reads SYGVNS. The CDR3 runs to 17 residues. CDR3 in amino acids: CASSPRWGLAGTDTQYF. CDR3 nucleotides: TGTGCCAGCAGTCCAAGATGGGGACTAGCGGGCACAGATACGCAGTATTTT. The full variable domain, its missing parts supplied by reference TRBV25-1 and TRBJ2-3, is EADIYQTPRYLVIGTGKKITLECSQTMGHDKMYWYQQDPGMELHLIHYSYGVNSTEKGDLSSESTVSRIRTEHFPLTLESARPSHTSQYLCASSPRWGLAGTDTQYFGPGTRLTVL.

The chain links TRBV30 to TRBJ1-2; a weak D match, TRBD1 (6 bases). V lost 1 base, J lost 6 bases, and 9 bases lay in between. The CDR3 is made up of 12 amino acids. The germline CDR1 and CDR2 sequences are GTSNPN and SVGIG (reference sequence). The CDR3 spells CAWSEDRHGYTF. CDR3 nucleotides: TGTGCCTGGAGTGAGGACAGACATGGCTACACCTTC. The variable domain in full, with the rest retrieved from reference TRBV30 and TRBJ1-2, is SQTIHQWPATLVQPVGSPLSLECTVEGTSNPNLYWYRQAAGRGLQLLFYSVGIGQISSEVPQNLSASRPQDRQFILSSKKLLLSDSGFYLCAWSEDRHGYTFGSGTRLTVV.

The chain joins TRBV18 to TRBJ1-1; D is undetermined. Germline V gene data show CDR1 as KGHSH and CDR2 as LQKENI. The V end lost 2 bases, the J end lost 1 base, and 8 bases lay between the germline ends. This CDR3 has 14 amino acids. CDR3 protein: CASSPEQTNTEAFF. CDR3 nucleotide sequence: TGTGCCAGCTCACCAGAACAAACGAACACTGAAGCTTTCTTT.

This chain joins TRBV3-1 (or the pseudogene TRBV3-2) and TRBJ2-3, with D maybe TRBD1 (5 bases). Trimming shortened V by 4 bases and J by 3 bases, and 11 bases separated the two germline ends. CDR1 and CDR2 from the germline V gene are LGHDT and YNNKEL (reference sequence). The CDR3 is 14 amino acids. CDR3 bases: TGTGCCAGCAGCCCGTTACAGGCGACAGATACGCAGTATTTT. This sequence encodes CASSPLQATDTQYF.

The V call is TRBV7-6, the J call TRBJ1-2; 8 positions match TRBD1. The CDR3 totals 14 residues. The V and J ends lost 0 bases and 8 bases, in that order; junction bases with no gene match: 5. Germline loops: CDR1 SGHVS, CDR2 FNYEAQ. CDR3 loop: CASSLATGGGGYTF. The CDR3 DNA reads TGTGCCAGCAGCTTAGCAACAGGGGGTGGGGGCTACACCTTC.

The chain combines TRBV5-1 with TRBJ2-3; TRBD2 aligns across 14 bases. J lost 4 bases, V lost 3 bases, and 4 bases had no gene match. CDR3 size: 16 residues. Germline V gene lookup returns CDR1 SGHRS and CDR2 YFSETQ. The CDR3 DNA sequence: TGCGCCAGCAGCTCGGGACTAGCGGGAGTTTCAGATACGCAGTATTTT. This encodes CASSSGLAGVSDTQYF.

For the CDR3, the DNA is TGTGCCAGCAGTGCGAGGGGGCGATACGAGCAGTACTTC. Translating it yields CASSARGRYEQYF. The V gene is TRBV2, the J gene TRBJ2-7, with 7 bases matching TRBD1. The ends lost 4 bases at V and 4 bases at J; junction bases unmatched: 4. In germline, CDR1 is SNHLY, CDR2 FYNNEI. This CDR3 is 13 amino acids long.

This clone was seen a single time. This rearrangement joins TRBV10-3 to TRBJ2-7; D gene unclear. Germline V gives CDR1 ENHRY, CDR2 SYGVKD. This CDR3 spans 13 amino acids. Trimming stripped 8 bases from V and 2 bases from J, with 13 bases between. The DNA for the CDR3 is TGTGCCATCTCCCAGCGCGAGCCCTACGAGCAGTACTTC. It yields the protein CAISQREPYEQYF.

The rearrangement uses TRBV7-3 and TRBJ2-2; the D gene is possibly TRBD2 (5 bases). V lost 3 bases, J lost 7 bases, and 9 bases lay in between. The germline gives CDR1 SGHTA, CDR2 FQGTGA. The CDR3 covers 13 residues. DNA for the CDR3: TGTGCCAGCAGCTTGGCTAGCATCGGGGAGCTGTTTTTT. Translating it yields CASSLASIGELFF. The full variable domain, its missing parts supplied by reference TRBV7-3 and TRBJ2-2, is GAGVSQTPSNKVTEKGKYVELRCDPISGHTALYWYRQSLGQGPEFLIYFQGTGAADDSGLPNDRFFAVRPEGSVSTLKIQRTERGDSAVYLCASSLASIGELFFGEGSRLTVL.

The genes are TRBV12-3 or TRBV12-4 and TRBJ1-5, with 7 bases identical to TRBD1. CDR3 length equals 13 residues. V was clipped by 6 bases and J by 6 bases; unmatched bases: 5. The CDR3 nucleotides read TGTGCCAGCAGCCCGACAGGGCTTCAGCCCCAGCATTTT. It is translated as CASSPTGLQPQHF.

This sequence joins TRBV7-9 and TRBJ1-2; TRBD1 agrees at 8 bases. Germline assignment: CDR1 SEHNR and CDR2 FQNEAQ (reference sequence). The CDR3 totals 14 residues. The ends lost 5 bases at V and 7 bases at J; junction bases unmatched: 9. The CDR3 protein is CASSLRQGPSGYTF. As DNA, the CDR3 is TGTGCCAGCAGCCTCAGACAGGGGCCCTCTGGCTACACCTTC.

This clone was detected only once. The rearrangement links TRBV30 to TRBJ2-3; D not certain. Trimming stripped 2 bases from V and 9 bases from J, with 12 bases between. The CDR3 consists of 12 residues. CDR1 GTSNPN and CDR2 SVGIG come from the germline V gene (reference sequence). As DNA, the CDR3 is TGTGCCTGGAGTCCCCAAAGCGCGACGCAGTATTTT. Translated: CAWSPQSATQYF.

The chain combines TRBV11-2 with TRBJ1-1; 12 positions agree with TRBD1. After removal of 0 bases from V and 10 bases from J, the junction contained 9 bases not matched to a gene. The CDR3 runs 16 residues. Germline lookup yields CDR1 SGHAT and CDR2 FQNNGV. Here the CDR3 reads CASSLETPGTGGGAFF. CDR3 DNA: TGTGCCAGCAGCTTAGAAACTCCCGGGACAGGGGGCGGAGCTTTCTTT.

The V and J genes are TRBV27 and TRBJ2-1, with 7 nucleotides matching TRBD2. CDR1 and CDR2 from the germline V gene are MNHEY and SMNVEV (reference sequence). Germline trimming cut 7 bases from V and 2 bases from J; bases unmatched to any gene: 8. The CDR3 is 15 residues long. The CDR3 nucleotides are TGTGCCAGCACACCGGGGGACTACACCTACAATGAGCAGTTCTTC. Translating gives CASTPGDYTYNEQFF.

The chain is built from TRBV11-2 and TRBJ2-3; 8 bases are a match to TRBD1. This CDR3 has 15 amino acids. V lost 5 bases, J lost 5 bases, and 9 bases stayed unmatched. CDR1 SGHAT and CDR2 FQNNGV come from the germline V gene. CDR3 DNA sequence: TGTGCCAGCAGCACAAGAGGACAGGGAGGAGATACGCAGTATTTT. The encoded protein is CASSTRGQGGDTQYF.